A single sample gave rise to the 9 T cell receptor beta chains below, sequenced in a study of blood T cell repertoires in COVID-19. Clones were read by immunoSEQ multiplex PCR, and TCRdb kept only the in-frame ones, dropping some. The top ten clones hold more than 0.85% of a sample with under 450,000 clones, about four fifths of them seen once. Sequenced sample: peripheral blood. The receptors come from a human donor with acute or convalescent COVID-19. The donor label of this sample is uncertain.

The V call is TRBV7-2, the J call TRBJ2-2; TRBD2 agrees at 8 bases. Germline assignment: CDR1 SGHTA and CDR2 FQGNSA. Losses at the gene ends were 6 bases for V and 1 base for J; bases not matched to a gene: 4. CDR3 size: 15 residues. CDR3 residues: CASSSGGLNTGELFF. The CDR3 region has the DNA TGTGCCAGCAGTTCGGGGGGGCTGAACACCGGGGAGCTGTTTTTT. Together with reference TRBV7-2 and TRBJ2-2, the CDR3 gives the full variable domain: GAGVSQSPSNKVTEKGKDVELRCDPISGHTALYWYRQSLGQGLEFLIYFQGNSAPDKSGLPSDRFSAERTGGSVSTLTIQRTQQEDSAVYLCASSSGGLNTGELFFGEGSRLTVL.

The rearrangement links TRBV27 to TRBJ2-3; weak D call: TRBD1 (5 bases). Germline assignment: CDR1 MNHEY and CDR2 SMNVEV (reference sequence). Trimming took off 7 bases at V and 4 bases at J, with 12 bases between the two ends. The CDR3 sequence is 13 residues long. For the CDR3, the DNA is TGTGCCAGCAAATTAGGGGCGCCAGATACGCAGTATTTT. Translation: CASKLGAPDTQYF.

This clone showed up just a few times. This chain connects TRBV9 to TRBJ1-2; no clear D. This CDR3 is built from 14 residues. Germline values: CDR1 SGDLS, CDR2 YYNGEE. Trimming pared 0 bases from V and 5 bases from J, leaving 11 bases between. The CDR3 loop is CASSVGEGPYGYTF. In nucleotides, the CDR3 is TGTGCCAGCAGCGTAGGGGAGGGCCCATATGGCTACACCTTC.

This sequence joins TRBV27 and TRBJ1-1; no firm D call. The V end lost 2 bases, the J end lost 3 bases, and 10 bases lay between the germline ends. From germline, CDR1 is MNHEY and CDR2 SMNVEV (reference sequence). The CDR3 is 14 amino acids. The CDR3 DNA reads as TGTGCCAGCAGTTTAAGAGGGTTGTACACTGAAGCTTTCTTT. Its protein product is CASSLRGLYTEAFF.

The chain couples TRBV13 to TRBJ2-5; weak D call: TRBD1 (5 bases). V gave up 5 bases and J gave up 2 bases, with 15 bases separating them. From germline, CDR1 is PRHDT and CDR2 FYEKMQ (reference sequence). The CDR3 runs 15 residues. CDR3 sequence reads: CASSPWGRTQETQYF. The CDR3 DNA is TGTGCCAGCAGCCCATGGGGCAGGACGCAAGAGACCCAGTACTTC.

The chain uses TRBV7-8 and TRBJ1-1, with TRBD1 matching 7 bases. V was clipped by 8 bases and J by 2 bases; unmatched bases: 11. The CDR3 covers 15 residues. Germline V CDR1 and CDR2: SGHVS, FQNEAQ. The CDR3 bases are TGTGCCAGCCGACGAACGGGACAGTTTAACACTGAAGCTTTCTTT. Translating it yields CASRRTGQFNTEAFF.

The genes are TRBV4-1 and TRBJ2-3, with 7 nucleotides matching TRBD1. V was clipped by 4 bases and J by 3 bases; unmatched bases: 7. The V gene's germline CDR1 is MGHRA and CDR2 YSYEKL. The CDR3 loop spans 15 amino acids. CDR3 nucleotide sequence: TGCGCCAGCAGCCTCACCGGGACAGCAACAGATACGCAGTATTTT. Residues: CASSLTGTATDTQYF.

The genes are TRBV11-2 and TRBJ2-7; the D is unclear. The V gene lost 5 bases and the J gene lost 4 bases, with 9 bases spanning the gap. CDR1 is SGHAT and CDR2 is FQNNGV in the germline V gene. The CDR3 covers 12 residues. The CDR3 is CASSPPGYEQYF. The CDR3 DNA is TGTGCCAGCAGCCCGCCCGGTTACGAGCAGTACTTC. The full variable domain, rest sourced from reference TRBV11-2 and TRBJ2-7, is EAGVAQSPRYKIIEKRQSVAFWCNPISGHATLYWYQQILGQGPKLLIQFQNNGVVDDSQLPKDRFSAERLKGVDSTLKIQPAKLEDSAVYLCASSPPGYEQYFGPGTRLTVT.

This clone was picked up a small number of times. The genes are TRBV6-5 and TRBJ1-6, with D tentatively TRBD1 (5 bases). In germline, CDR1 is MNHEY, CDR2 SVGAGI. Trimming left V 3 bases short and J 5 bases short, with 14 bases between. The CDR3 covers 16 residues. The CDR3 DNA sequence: TGTGCCAGCAGTTATGGTCGGACAAATAATAATTCACCCCTCCACTTT. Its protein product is CASSYGRTNNNSPLHF.